A selection of T cell receptor beta chains follows, all from one sample in a study of human CD8 memory T cell subsets. TCRdb re-called the 5' RACE reads; one entry per CDR3 protein, DNA not given. The repertoire table contains some 4,100 distinct CDR3 sequences. Source material: CD8+ effector memory T cells (TEM) sorted from PBMCs. These receptors were collected from a human donor in good health. The CDR3 runs from the conserved cysteine through the conserved F or W. A row's size may be missing; if present it is once, few, many or a size class.

NA	TRBV20-1	TRBJ1-1	CSARGPFKGDTEAFF
NA	TRBV7-2	TRBJ2-5	CASSLAPGHPWRGTQYF
NA	TRBV20-1	TRBJ2-7	CSARDPGLAVSSYEQYF
NA	TRBV10-2	TRBJ1-2	CASSEPRSGGGYTF
NA	TRBV6-5	TRBJ1-1	CASSYIANTEAFF
NA	TRBV6-4	TRBJ2-2	CASSDSGTSNTGELFF
NA	TRBV6-1	TRBJ1-1	CASTEHPRWDTEAFF
NA	TRBV6-1	TRBJ2-7	CASSDSGTGSYEQYF
NA	TRBV28	TRBJ2-7	CASSSRRGVGYEQYF
NA	TRBV20-1	TRBJ1-1	CSASPTEVPGARGVRDTEAFF
NA	TRBV28	TRBJ2-3	CASRRLAASTDTQYF
NA	TRBV3-1	TRBJ2-3	CASSQGTPTPTDTQYF
medium-sized	TRBV27	TRBJ1-1	CASSLSGHSPGAFF
NA	TRBV3-1	TRBJ1-1	CASSKEVRWGPMNTEAFF
NA	TRBV6-4	TRBJ2-2	CASSDDNRELFF
NA	TRBV24-1	TRBJ1-1	CATQPGQGVNTEAFF
medium-sized	TRBV30	TRBJ1-1	CAWSVSDLLNTEAFF
NA	TRBV28	TRBJ1-4	CASSFSAGAREKLFF
NA	TRBV20-1	TRBJ2-1	CSARDGYEQFF
NA	TRBV5-4	TRBJ2-3	CASSPGLAGGPTDTQYF
medium-sized	TRBV10-3	TRBJ2-7	CAISDGSIYEQYF
NA	TRBV6-6	TRBJ2-3	CASSWTRGSTDTQYF
NA	TRBV5-8	TRBJ2-7	CASSRSTYRDRGHEQYF
NA	TRBV7-9	TRBJ2-7	CASSLSLAGDLHEQYF
NA	TRBV7-2	TRBJ2-1	CASSFGHGNEQFF
medium-sized	TRBV20-1	TRBJ2-1	CSAGTGEKGAYNEQFF
NA	TRBV27	TRBJ1-5	CASSLLSGDNQPQHF
NA	TRBV20-1	TRBJ2-1	CSARAPTRYNEQFF
NA	TRBV29-1	TRBJ1-1	CSVATGEGTEAFF
NA	TRBV9	TRBJ1-1	CASSVESMRWGNTEAFF
NA	TRBV10-1	TRBJ2-1	CASSENGQGLSYNEQFF
NA	TRBV6-1	TRBJ1-1	CASSEEGREVPEAFF
NA	TRBV6-1	TRBJ1-5	CASSDLPLGESQPQHF
NA	TRBV5-1	TRBJ1-1	CASSSSRINTEAFF
medium-sized	TRBV28	TRBJ2-7	CASSLQQEAGYEQYF
NA	TRBV9	TRBJ2-5	CASSVAASGGWTQYF
NA	TRBV5-6	TRBJ2-3	CASSLYKVRHTDTQYF
NA	TRBV28	TRBJ2-1	CASRVRTGAYNEQFF
NA	TRBV12-3/TRBV12-4	TRBJ2-1	CASSPSGGRAYNEQFF
NA	TRBV20-1	TRBJ2-7	CSARGLAGDIYEQYF
NA	TRBV30	TRBJ2-1	CAWSPLAASYNEQFF
NA	TRBV20-1	TRBJ1-2	CSARVKDYGYTF
medium-sized	TRBV5-6	TRBJ1-1	CASMPGASNTEAFF
NA	TRBV19	TRBJ2-5	CASSGGSRGEETQYF
medium-sized	TRBV12-3/TRBV12-4	TRBJ1-6	CASSLKGGESSPLHF
NA	TRBV5-5	TRBJ2-7	CASSLGYRGSYEQYF
NA	TRBV5-8	TRBJ1-5	CASSIQGFSNQPQHF
NA	TRBV5-1	TRBJ1-1	CASSLSYNWGPLNAEAFF
NA	TRBV6-6	TRBJ1-6	CASTVTGGSYNSPLHF
NA	TRBV7-9	TRBJ2-7	CASSAGLPEQYF
NA	TRBV4-1	TRBJ2-7	CASSQDPGLAYEQYF
NA	TRBV20-1	TRBJ2-7	CSARVRGNYEQYF
NA	TRBV20-1	TRBJ2-3	CSAPTGSHTDTQYF
NA	TRBV6-5	TRBJ2-7	CASSYGWENGYEQYF
NA	TRBV6-7	TRBJ1-2	CASSYWGTAYLYGYTF